Listed here are 2 T cell receptor beta chains from one sample, sequenced in a study of T cells expressing NK-cell markers. With the 5' RACE reads reprocessed, TCRdb shows one record per CDR3 protein and no DNA. The listing records 350,000 to 450,000 distinct CDR3 sequences. Input material: blood T cells: a sorted CD56 or NKG2C T cell subset, CD4+ or CD8+ T cells, or bulk PBMC T cells (not recorded which). Receptors were obtained from a man aged 18 to 69 in good health.

The V call is TRBV20-1, the J call TRBJ2-3. Germline V CDR1 and CDR2: DFQATT, SNEGSKA (reference sequence). The CDR3 is 14 amino acids. The CDR3 sequence: CSARDIRRSDTQYF.

This chain connects TRBV19 to TRBJ2-7; TCRdb selects TRBD1, and the lack of DNA leaves this call unchecked. CDR1 is LNHDA and CDR2 is SQIVND in the germline V gene (reference sequence). This CDR3 contains 13 residues. The CDR3 loop reads CASRRGGSDEQYF. Supplemented by reference TRBV19 and TRBJ2-7, the full variable domain reads DGGITQSPKYLFRKEGQNVTLSCEQNLNHDAMYWYRQDPGQGLRLIYYSQIVNDFQKGDIAEGYSVSREKKESFPLTVTSAQKNPTAFYLCASRRGGSDEQYFGPGTRLTVT.